This TCR beta chain is from a study of cytomegalovirus exposure and HLA in healthy donors. General study results and limits: Reportedly, TCR beta sequences accurately predicted HLA-A and HLA-B alleles in most subjects.

This PCR relied on a set of 60 Vbeta primers and 13 Jbeta primers. The method was immunoSEQ multiplex PCR; TCRdb's version includes in-frame clones alone and lacks a portion of them. This table holds 150,000 to 200,000 clones, around four fifths found once. Worth noting for this clone: Its antigen is still unknown.

The CDR3 is 18 residues long. The rearrangement links TRBV21-1 to TRBJ2-6; the table's D call, TRBD1, has no DNA check behind it. TRBV21-1 is flagged as a pseudogene. Sequenced input: PBMCs. This TCR was sampled from a woman aged 25 to 39 in good health and CMV-seronegative. CDR3 in DNA: TGTGCCAGCAGTCGTTCACAGGGTTTTTCCTCTGGGGCCAACGTCCTGACTTTC. Its translation: CASSRSQGFSSGANVLTF.